The 19 T cell receptor beta chains listed next were all sequenced from one sample in a study of T cells after yellow fever vaccination. Each CDR3 protein is one row after TCRdb ran MiXCR on the 5' RACE reads. This table has under 400,000 distinct CDR3 sequences, 11% appearing once. This specimen consisted of PBMCs, obtained on the day of the first yellow fever vaccination. Receptors were obtained from a man younger than 35 who received the YFV17D yellow fever vaccine.

The chain employs TRBV30 and TRBJ2-5; the match to TRBD2 covers 8 bases. The CDR3 runs 15 residues. Germline V gives CDR1 GTSNPN, CDR2 SVGIG (reference sequence). V trimming: 0 bases; J trimming: 2 bases; junction bases outside the gene matches: 5. DNA for the CDR3: TGTGCCTGGAGTGTCCCAAAGCGGGGGCAAGAGACCCAGTACTTC. Protein sequence: CAWSVPKRGQETQYF.

The sample holds a few counts of this clonotype. The chain combines TRBV12-3 or TRBV12-4 with TRBJ2-2, with D possibly TRBD2 on 6 matching bases. The CDR3 is 17 amino acids. V gave up 3 bases and J gave up 5 bases, with 19 bases separating them. The CDR3, as DNA: TGTGCCAGCAGTTTGAGCTCGGTAGCGGAGGATACCGGGGAGCTGTTTTTT. Encoded protein: CASSLSSVAEDTGELFF.

This clonotype came up a few times. The V gene is TRBV28, the J gene TRBJ2-1, with 12 nucleotides matching TRBD2. The CDR3 extends over 15 amino acids. CDR1 is MDHEN and CDR2 is SYDVKM in the germline V gene. V trimming: 4 bases; J trimming: 9 bases; junction bases outside the gene matches: 7. CDR3 coding DNA: TGTGCCAGCAGTTCCGCACTAGCGGGGGGTGGTGAGCAGTTCTTC. It encodes CASSSALAGGGEQFF.

The rearrangement uses TRBV30 and TRBJ2-5; D gene ambiguous. This CDR3 contains 15 residues. V was cut by 5 bases and J by 2 bases, with 18 bases left in between. From germline, CDR1 is GTSNPN and CDR2 SVGIG (reference sequence). The CDR3 nucleotides are TGTGCCTGGCAACTCACGATGGCGAATCAAGAGACCCAGTACTTC. Translation gives CAWQLTMANQETQYF. Drawing the rest from reference TRBV30 and TRBJ2-5, the complete variable domain is SQTIHQWPATLVQPVGSPLSLECTVEGTSNPNLYWYRQAAGRGLQLLFYSVGIGQISSEVPQNLSASRPQDRQFILSSKKLLLSDSGFYLCAWQLTMANQETQYFGPGTRLLVL.

This clonotype was seen a few times. The chain carries TRBV15 and TRBJ2-1, with 11 bases aligning to TRBD1. This CDR3 region has 18 residues. Germline CDR1 and CDR2: LNHNV and YYDKDF (reference sequence). J gave up 9 bases and V 3 bases, and 16 bases lay outside the gene matches. The CDR3 DNA reads TGTGCCACCAGCAGGAGACACTATCCGGGACAGGGGGATAGTGAGCAGTTCTTC. As protein: CATSRRHYPGQGDSEQFF.

This clonotype was detected only a few times. The chain couples TRBV18 to TRBJ1-1; TRBD1 matches 8 bases. The CDR3 spans 14 residues. Germline loops: CDR1 KGHSH, CDR2 LQKENI. The ends lost 6 bases at V and 11 bases at J; junction bases unmatched: 14. The CDR3 sequence: CASSPPTGVTEAFF. The DNA for the CDR3 is TGTGCCAGCTCGCCCCCGACAGGGGTGACGGAGGCTTTCTTT.

The chain carries TRBV12-3 or TRBV12-4 and TRBJ1-4; D perhaps matches TRBD1 (6 bases). With 6 bases removed from V and 8 bases from J, the gap between germline ends came to 10 bases. CDR3 length: 12 residues. The CDR3 DNA reads TGTGCCAGCAGCCGCCAGGGGGAAAAACTGTTTTTT. Translation gives CASSRQGEKLFF.

The chain carries TRBV11-2 and TRBJ2-1, with a possible D match to TRBD2 (5 bases). The length of the CDR3 is 14 residues. Trimming shortened V by 5 bases and J by 0 bases, and 8 bases separated the two germline ends. Germline V gene lookup returns CDR1 SGHAT and CDR2 FQNNGV. The chain's CDR3 is CASSPGFSYNEQFF. CDR3 sequence (DNA): TGTGCCAGCAGCCCGGGGTTCTCCTACAATGAGCAGTTCTTC. The full variable domain, rest sourced from reference TRBV11-2 and TRBJ2-1, is EAGVAQSPRYKIIEKRQSVAFWCNPISGHATLYWYQQILGQGPKLLIQFQNNGVVDDSQLPKDRFSAERLKGVDSTLKIQPAKLEDSAVYLCASSPGFSYNEQFFGPGTRLTVL.

In its sample, this clonotype was seen once. V and J are TRBV6-2 or TRBV6-3 and TRBJ2-6; tentative D call: TRBD2 (5 bases). Germline CDR1 and CDR2: MNHEY and SVGEGT. The CDR3 has 20 amino acids. V lost 2 bases to trimming and J lost 1 base, with 21 bases between them. The chain's CDR3 is CASSYVWERTLLSGANVLTF. In DNA form, the CDR3 reads TGTGCCAGCAGTTACGTCTGGGAGCGGACCCTATTATCTGGGGCCAACGTCCTGACTTTC.

A few counts support this clonotype. The chain employs TRBV7-2 and TRBJ1-4; TRBD1 might be the D (6 bases). The CDR3 runs 16 residues. Germline assignment: CDR1 SGHTA and CDR2 FQGNSA. V shed 2 bases and J shed 4 bases, with 14 bases lying between them. CDR3 sequence (DNA): TGTGCCAGCAGCTTATCCCACAGGGTCTATAATGAAAAACTGTTTTTT. Its protein product is CASSLSHRVYNEKLFF.

Only a few counts were recorded for this clonotype. The rearrangement uses TRBV7-9 and TRBJ1-1; a weak D match, TRBD1 (6 bases). Germline CDR1 is SEHNR and CDR2 is FQNEAQ (reference sequence). This CDR3 has 15 residues. The V and J ends lost 1 base and 4 bases respectively, with 13 bases between them. The CDR3 is CASSLGPKGGTEAFF. The CDR3 nucleotides read TGTGCCAGCAGCTTAGGCCCTAAGGGGGGCACTGAAGCTTTCTTT.

This chain uses TRBV20-1 with TRBJ1-3, with 8 bases aligning to TRBD1. Germline assignment: CDR1 DFQATT and CDR2 SNEGSKA (reference sequence). The V and J ends lost 6 bases and 0 bases, in that order; junction bases with no gene match: 4. The CDR3 consists of 14 residues. CDR3 coding DNA: TGCAGTGCAAGGACAGGGAGCTCTGGAAACACCATATATTTT. It is translated as CSARTGSSGNTIYF.

This clonotype was seen more than once but under ten times. This chain joins TRBV7-6 and TRBJ2-3; 12 positions agree with TRBD2. Losses at the gene ends were 5 bases for V and 0 bases for J; bases not matched to a gene: 3. CDR3 size: 16 residues. The germline V gene encodes CDR1 SGHVS and CDR2 FNYEAQ. CDR3 coding DNA: TGTGCCAGCAGCGTAACTAGCGGGGGGAGCACAGATACGCAGTATTTT. Translated, it gives CASSVTSGGSTDTQYF.

The chain is built from TRBV5-1 and TRBJ2-5, with D tentatively TRBD2 (5 bases). Germline V gene sequence: CDR1 SGHRS, CDR2 YFSETQ. CDR3 length: 15 residues. V was trimmed by 2 bases and J by 1 base, leaving 12 bases between them. The CDR3 region has the DNA TGCGCCAGCAGCTTAATCGGGAATTTCCAAGAGACCCAGTACTTC. Translated: CASSLIGNFQETQYF.

The chain uses TRBV14 and TRBJ1-6, with unresolved D. This CDR3 comprises 13 residues. V was trimmed by 0 bases and J by 14 bases, leaving 11 bases between them. From germline, CDR1 is SGHDN and CDR2 FVKESK. In DNA, the CDR3 is TGTGCCAGCAGCCAAGATTGGGATTTCTCCCTCCACTTT. It yields the protein CASSQDWDFSLHF.

This clonotype was seen a few times. The chain is built from TRBV7-9 and TRBJ2-2, with D maybe TRBD1 (5 bases). Looked up from germline, CDR1 is SEHNR and CDR2 is FQNEAQ (reference sequence). Trimming cost V 1 base and J 4 bases, with 10 bases left between them. The CDR3 runs to 15 residues. For the CDR3, the DNA is TGTGCCAGCAGCTTAGGGGCAGGGTTCACCGGGGAGCTGTTTTTT. The encoded protein is CASSLGAGFTGELFF.

This clonotype appeared a few times. The chain employs TRBV7-3 and TRBJ1-1, with D possibly TRBD1 on 6 matching bases. Germline assignment: CDR1 SGHTA and CDR2 FQGTGA. This CDR3 contains 14 residues. The V end was cut by 3 bases, the J end by 3 bases, with 11 bases between. The CDR3 reads CASSFDYRDTEAFF. CDR3 nucleotide sequence: TGTGCCAGCAGCTTTGACTACAGGGACACTGAAGCTTTCTTT.

The chain combines TRBV20-1 with TRBJ2-1; 8 bases map to TRBD1. The V and J ends lost 1 base and 9 bases, in that order; junction bases with no gene match: 8. Germline V lookup: CDR1 DFQATT, CDR2 SNEGSKA (reference sequence). The length of the CDR3 is 14 residues. The CDR3 loop is CSARAGGPDSEQFF. The CDR3 nucleotides are TGCAGTGCTAGAGCAGGGGGCCCTGATAGTGAGCAGTTCTTC.

The table lists this clonotype with a few counts. The chain combines TRBV27 with TRBJ1-4; D is unclear. This CDR3 comprises 16 residues. The V gene's germline CDR1 is MNHEY and CDR2 SMNVEV (reference sequence). The V and J ends lost 0 bases and 3 bases respectively, with 11 bases between them. This chain's CDR3 is CASSLSFVGSNEKLFF. The CDR3, as DNA: TGTGCCAGCAGTTTATCGTTCGTGGGGTCTAATGAAAAACTGTTTTTT.